This entry describes one T cell receptor (beta chain). The target of this receptor is not known. No much larger clonotype is one base removed from it; base qualities were not supplied. The cohort was made up of approximately 700 healthy bone marrow donors. At the time of sampling, all cohort members were nominally healthy, though unrecorded immune exposures were likely present. The donor was CMV seronegative and belonged to the group of 352 seronegative cohort members. Every donor gave a peripheral blood sample, and the peripheral blood mononuclear cells from that sample were used for TCR beta sequencing. Genomic DNA was extracted from the blood cell samples with the Qiagen DNeasy Blood Extraction Kit. Here V drops 0 bases and J drops 2 bases, and the junction holds 5 bases not matched to any gene. Taken from the germline V gene (reference sequence), the CDR1 and CDR2 loops are MNHEY and SMNVEV. Inclusive of the bounding cysteine and phenylalanine, the CDR3 is 16 residues long. Of the read, only the CDR3 DNA is kept; its 48 bases are in frame from base 1.

Library creation used the immunoSEQ multiplex PCR assay. The multiplex PCR relied on a mix of 60 forward primers for TCR Vbeta segments and 13 reverse primers for TCR Jbeta segments. A multiplex PCR assay on genomic DNA amplified the CDR3 region of rearranged TCR beta genes. The Illumina HiSeq System was used to sequence the amplified TCR beta libraries as 87-base-pair reads. The study's processing was this. Across the 670 or so repertoires, a later analysis counted roughly 77 million unique TCR beta chains, around 11 million of which were shared by at least two donors. Raw reads were error-corrected and collapsed into unique sequences with a nearest-neighbor algorithm that merged closely related sequences to remove PCR and sequencing errors. CDR3 sequences were aligned to IMGT reference sequences to assign V, D and J gene segments. For a sequence to be retained, at least a six-nucleotide match to both a V gene segment and a J gene segment was required. Rearrangements were called productive when the CDR3 lacked stop codons and stayed in frame with V and J; all others were non-productive. CDR3 was defined by IMGT convention, running from the second conserved V-encoded cysteine to the conserved J-encoded phenylalanine. The earlier analysis of 550 to 650 of the donors excluded any sequence lacking an unambiguous match to a single V gene segment. An earlier analysis of a few hundred of the donors called V segments functional above 56.7% productive rearrangements and segregating when the between-donor standard deviation exceeded 5%. A statistical classification framework was built for diagnosing cytomegalovirus status from the catalog of TCR beta chain sequences. In a later analysis, TCR nucleotide sequences were compared against IMGT/GENE-DB human TR gene sequences so that V and J genes could be assigned. Using the TCRdist pipeline, a later analysis assigned CDR3 sequences along with most-parsimonious VDJ recombination scenarios. In a later analysis, every TCR beta chain was defined by the combination of its CDR3 amino acid sequence and its V-gene family, and reads without a unique V-gene family were dropped. A later analysis removed several hundred highly shared, low-generation-probability nucleotide sequences to deal with suspected cross-contamination and a sequencing artifact. For each public chain, a later analysis derived a clonal expansion index from normalized ranks of inferred template counts within each repertoire. In a later analysis, generation probabilities were computed using a VDJ recombination model fitted to out-of-frame rearrangements, and the results were checked against IGoR. A later analysis scored TCR-TCR, TCR-HLA and TCR-CMV co-occurrence with hypergeometric tests, applying a repertoire-size bias correction to TCR pairs. False discovery rates were estimated in a later analysis by permuting HLA or CMV assignments 20 times. A later analysis grouped co-occurring TCRs with DBSCAN, adding TCRdist sequence similarity when clustering within HLA-allele-positive subsets. Co-occurrence clustering excluded repertoires with fewer than 30,000 or more than 120,000 public chains, plus five with anomalous nucleotide sharing. Drawn from immuneACCESS, this table holds only the in-frame rearrangements with V and J called that TCRdb kept. Clones are partly lost; checked studies trace under half to an unresolved V gene and leave the rest unexplained. That table supplies the V and J calls and clone size; D and trimming were determined from the DNA. A total of 130,000 to 150,000 clones appear in this sample, 78% of them only once. The ten largest clones add up to about 3.2% of the sample.

This entry belongs to a study of cytomegalovirus exposure and HLA in healthy donors (dated by TCRdb to between 2016 and 2019). Notes on the research overall: According to an earlier analysis of 550 to 700 of the donors, about 179 million T cells yielded 117 million unique TCR beta sequences and 276 Gb of sequence data. An early release covering approximately 600 HLA-typed donors comprised roughly 300 gigabases of sequencing data and roughly 85 million unique TCR sequences. Of the roughly 400 genotyped donors, about 80% fell in the genetic ancestry cluster associated with self-reported Caucasian donors. The aim of the study was to test whether cataloging public T cell receptors could identify signatures of past pathogen exposure. The T cell repertoires of under 750 subjects were profiled by immunosequencing and related to cytomegalovirus serostatus. Along with the approximately 600-subject first cohort, a separate validation cohort of over 90 different subjects was used. High-throughput TCR immunosequencing, statistical association of individual TCRs with disease status, and machine learning were combined to predict cytomegalovirus infection status. A later analysis re-analyzed previously published TCR beta repertoires from 500 to 700 donors and added high-resolution HLA genotyping to study TCR occurrence patterns. Rather than drawing on any new phenotypic data, the later analysis identified candidate immune exposures from TCR beta sequences and the way those sequences occurred across donors. An earlier analysis of 587 of the donors used high-throughput TCR beta sequencing to judge whether each TCR beta V gene segment behaved as functional or pseudogenic. Alongside the repertoire data, information on donor age, sex, ethnicity and CMV serostatus was compiled. Genome-wide SNP genotypes for about 65% of the roughly 700 donors were used in a later genetic analysis, which treated that subset as a discovery cohort. All discovery cohort repertoires had been generated using a single sequencing platform. HLA typing included class I and class II loci at four-digit resolution. Typing coverage varied by locus: about 620-630 donors for A, B, C, DRB1 and DQB1; 500 to 550 for DQA1; approximately 570 for DPA1; approximately 450 for DPB1. Roughly five DR-DQ haplotypes were treated as single units for association and clustering because of strong linkage in the cohort. Among 300 to 450 genotyped donors of the cohort, an average of approximately 240,000 unique TCR beta nucleotide sequences were sequenced per donor, around 20% of them non-productive. The full study reports these points: Correlated functional status among segregating V segments might be attributable to linkage disequilibrium, but an unknown experimental factor could not be ruled out. A later analysis found that most CMV-associated TCR beta chains appeared HLA-restricted, with HLA associations seemingly driven largely by CMV exposure. In a later analysis, 15,000 to 20,000 TCR beta sequences were associated with specific HLA alleles at a false discovery rate of 0.05. Sequencing depth was assumed to be roughly uniform across donors in the presence/absence analyses, though that assumption may not hold. The only immune exposure information available for the cohort was CMV serostatus. A later genetic analysis reported fewer N-insertions in productive TCRs among donors in an Asian-associated ancestry cluster than the roughly 700-donor mean. Because counts were too low, approximately 18 rarely observed V segments, including chromosome 9 orphons, were excluded from the earlier analysis of fewer than 650 of the donors. In an earlier analysis of a few hundred of the donors, most TCR beta V segments were observed in productive rearrangements about 87% or about 30% of the time, broadly matching IMGT annotations. In a later analysis, HLA-associated TCR beta chains were found to be more clonally expanded and to have lower generation probabilities than equally common non-associated chains. Because HLA typing was unavailable for some donors at each locus, only the typed subset was used in association tests. In vitro tests confirmed that a few of the cytomegalovirus-associated TCR beta chains recognize cytomegalovirus antigens. The authors suggested that the approach could potentially be extended to other disease states and immunological phenotypes. According to a later analysis, TCR association rates differed among HLA loci, with DRB1 alleles showing the most associated TCRs and HLA-C alleles showing the fewest. Strong co-occurrence of HLA alleles, especially DR and DQ, made assigning TCR associations to individual alleles difficult. A further reported finding was that TCR beta sequences accurately predicted the HLA-A and HLA-B alleles for most subjects in the first cohort. The sequencing pipeline was judged likely to have produced a cluster of highly shared sequence variants as a technical artifact. The classifier was reported to diagnose cytomegalovirus status with high specificity and sensitivity in both the original cohort and the validation cohort. This cohort had only TCR beta chains sequenced, and the lack of alpha or paired-chain data limited which features could be detected. Most TCR sequences were seen in very few donors, while some public TCRs were found in many individuals. An association between a missense DCLRE1C variant and V-gene and J-gene trimming of TCR beta chains was found in a later genetic analysis and replicated in an independent cohort. The 87-base-pair reads could not distinguish some IMGT-functional V segments, including TRBV6-2 and TRBV6-3, so those segments were excluded. The study gave a list of around 170 TCR beta chains associated with cytomegalovirus. Several of the top co-occurrence clusters appeared to be linked to parvovirus B19, influenza, CMV and Epstein-Barr virus, according to a later analysis.

The chain employs TRBV27 and TRBJ1-2; TRBD1 matches 8 bases in the middle. Sequences were obtained from PBMCs. This receptor was obtained from a female donor in good health and CMV-seronegative. The DNA sequence follows: TGTGCCAGCAGTTTATCTGGCAGGGGGCGAAACTATGGCTACACCTTC. It translates to CASSLSGRGRNYGYTF.